The sequence of this TCR beta chain was determined in a study of blood T cells in healthy people across ages. Using a J-beta primer mix together with a sample-barcoded 5' primer, a second PCR was run for 7 to 11 cycles. TCRdb analysed the 5' RACE reads with MiXCR anew, one entry per CDR3 protein. Of some 1.4 million distinct CDR3 sequences in the sample, approximately 38% were seen once. Trimming took 6 bases from V and 8 from J, leaving 17 bases between them. The CDR3 is made up of 14 amino acids. The germline V gene has CDR1 MDHEN and CDR2 SYDVKM. The gene calls are TRBV28 and TRBJ2-1; the D gene is possibly TRBD1 (7 bases). Sample: blood. The receptor was isolated from a woman in her late teens or twenties in good health. CDR3 in amino acids: CASSGDREVDEQFF. DNA of the CDR3: TGTGCCAGCAGCGGTGACAGGGAGGTTGATGAGCAGTTCTTC.